This entry lists 18 T cell receptor beta chains sequenced from one sample in a study of cytomegalovirus exposure and HLA in healthy donors. PCR primers comprised 60 Vbeta and 13 Jbeta primers. Only in-frame clones appear in the TCRdb table, and some are missing; sequencing was by immunoSEQ multiplex PCR. The sample lists under 150,000 clones, over 65% seen once, with around 3% in the top ten. Sequencing used PBMCs. The receptors derive from a man aged 35-49 years in good health and CMV-seropositive.

The sample holds a few counts of this clone. DNA for the CDR3: TGCGCCAGCAGTGAGCTACCGGTTGGCGGGGAGCTGTTTTTT. It encodes CASSELPVGGELFF. The V gene is TRBV10-1, the J gene TRBJ2-2; D is undetermined. The CDR3 has 14 residues. V gave up 2 bases and J gave up 7 bases, with 11 bases separating them. The germline gives CDR1 WNHNN, CDR2 SYGVQD (reference sequence).

This rearrangement joins TRBV27 to TRBJ1-1; D is perhaps TRBD1 (6 bases). Germline V gene sequence: CDR1 MNHEY, CDR2 SMNVEV (reference sequence). This CDR3 region has 13 residues. Deletions cut 3 bases from V and 4 bases from J, with 9 bases between. This CDR3 reads CASSFGGLTEAFF. The CDR3 DNA is TGTGCCAGCAGTTTCGGGGGGCTCACTGAAGCTTTCTTT.

The chain employs TRBV9 and TRBJ2-1; TRBD2 matches 9 bases. The V and J ends lost 5 bases and 8 bases, in that order; junction bases with no gene match: 5. Looked up from germline, CDR1 is SGDLS and CDR2 is YYNGEE. This CDR3 has 13 amino acids. The DNA of the CDR3 is TGTGCCAGCAGAGGGACTAGCCAGGATGAGCAGTTCTTC. Translation gives CASRGTSQDEQFF.

V is TRBV4-1 and J is TRBJ2-5; 9 positions match TRBD2. V shed 5 bases, J shed 5 bases, and the junction held 6 bases outside the gene matches. Germline CDR1 is MGHRA and CDR2 is YSYEKL. This CDR3 is 14 amino acids long. CDR3 sequence reads: CASSDLSGGETQYF. CDR3 nucleotides: TGCGCCAGCAGCGATCTGAGCGGGGGGGAGACCCAGTACTTC.

This clone was detected a few times. A junction end diverges from the germline sequence, so it may reflect a read error. The V call is TRBV7-9, the J call TRBJ2-5; 8 bases line up with TRBD2. Per germline, CDR1 SEHNR and CDR2 FQNEAQ (reference sequence). This CDR3 is built from 12 residues. Here the CDR3 DNA reads TGTTCCAGCACCTCGGGAGGGAAGACCCAGTACTTC. Translated, it gives CSSTSGGKTQYF. Filled out from reference TRBV7-9 and TRBJ2-5, the complete variable domain reads DTGVSQNPRHKITKRGQNVTFRCDPISEHNRLYWYRQTLGQGPEFLTYFQNEAQLEKSRLLSDRFSAERPKGSFSTLEIQRTEQGDSAMYLCSSTSGGKTQYFGPGTRLLVL.

The chain links TRBV9 to TRBJ1-1, with D unresolved. The CDR3 is 13 amino acids. Germline CDR1 and CDR2: SGDLS and YYNGEE. V lost 0 bases to trimming and J lost 2 bases, with 5 bases between them. In DNA, the CDR3 is TGTGCCAGCAGCGTAGACAGAAACACTGAAGCTTTCTTT. Its protein product is CASSVDRNTEAFF.

This clone turned up a few times. V and J are TRBV18 and TRBJ2-1; 10 bases are shared with TRBD2. The germline V gene encodes CDR1 KGHSH and CDR2 LQKENI. The CDR3 runs 15 residues. Unmatched junction bases numbered 6, after V lost 3 bases and J lost 7 bases. CDR3 coding DNA: TGTGCCAGCTCACCCCGGCTAGCGGGAGTTAATGAGCAGTTCTTC. Residues: CASSPRLAGVNEQFF.

The chain uses TRBV7-8 and TRBJ2-7; TRBD1 agrees at 11 bases. J was trimmed by 5 bases and V by 1 base; bases with no gene match: 4. This CDR3 has 15 amino acids. CDR1 SGHVS and CDR2 FQNEAQ come from the germline V gene. CDR3 loop: CASSLDRDRGNEQYF. In nucleotides, the CDR3 is TGTGCCAGCAGCTTAGATAGGGACAGGGGGAACGAGCAGTACTTC.

The gene calls are TRBV18 and TRBJ1-4; a weak D match, TRBD1 (5 bases). The germline CDR1 and CDR2 sequences are KGHSH and LQKENI. CDR3 size: 16 residues. V was clipped by 0 bases and J by 10 bases, with 18 bases between them. DNA for the CDR3: TGTGCCAGCTCACCACCGGGGACTCCTGGAGATGGAAAACTGTTTTTT. Protein product: CASSPPGTPGDGKLFF.

V and J are TRBV6-5 and TRBJ2-5; 8 bases match TRBD1. The J call may not be correct, given that the DNA end is closer to TRBJ2-7. This CDR3 has 15 amino acids. Germline CDR1 and CDR2: MNHEY and SVGAGI. The CDR3 DNA reads TGTGCCAGCAGTTACGACGGACAGGGACGCAGCGAGCAGTACTTC. This gives the protein CASSYDGQGRSEQYF.

CDR3 DNA: TGTGCCAGTGGGGGGGACCCGTACGAGCAGTACTTC. Encoded protein: CASGGDPYEQYF. V usage is TRBV7-3 and J usage is TRBJ2-7; TRBD2 matches at 7 bases. The CDR3 has 12 amino acids. J gave up 4 bases and V 9 bases, and 6 bases lay outside the gene matches. Looked up from germline, CDR1 is SGHTA and CDR2 is FQGTGA.

The genes are TRBV6-1 and TRBJ2-6; maybe TRBD2 (6 bases). This CDR3 has 15 residues. Germline loops: CDR1 MNHNS, CDR2 SASEGT. Trimming took off 6 bases at V and 0 bases at J, with 9 bases between the two ends. This CDR3 reads CASRSGDSGANVLTF. DNA for the CDR3: TGTGCCAGCAGGTCGGGGGACTCTGGGGCCAACGTCCTGACTTTC.

This chain connects TRBV19 to TRBJ1-2; TRBD1 is a possible D gene (6 bases). The V gene's germline CDR1 is LNHDA and CDR2 SQIVND (reference sequence). The CDR3 has 15 amino acids. V lost 7 bases and J lost 4, with 19 bases in between. The CDR3 region is CASTPSRGAVYGYTF. The CDR3, as DNA: TGTGCCAGTACACCATCACGGGGGGCGGTCTATGGCTACACCTTC.

This clone appeared a few times. V and J are TRBV19 and TRBJ1-1; 7 bases align to TRBD1. This CDR3 spans 14 amino acids. Germline-derived CDR1 and CDR2 are LNHDA and SQIVND (reference sequence). V lost 7 bases, J lost 0 bases, and 5 bases stayed unmatched. In nucleotides, the CDR3 is TGTGCCAGTAACCCCGGACAGGTGAACACTGAAGCTTTCTTT. It codes for CASNPGQVNTEAFF.

J is TRBJ1-2 and V is TRBV25-1, with D tentatively TRBD1 (5 bases). The CDR3 has 16 amino acids. V was clipped by 1 base and J by 4 bases, with 16 bases between them. Germline CDR1 is MGHDK and CDR2 is SYGVNS. This CDR3 reads CASSESGRQGPYGYTF. CDR3 DNA sequence: TGTGCCAGCAGTGAATCGGGGAGGCAGGGACCCTATGGCTACACCTTC.

J is TRBJ2-7 and V is TRBV2, with D possibly matching TRBD1 (6 bases). Between the trimmed V and J ends, which lost 8 bases and 7 bases, there was a span of 21 bases. In germline, CDR1 is SNHLY, CDR2 FYNNEI. The CDR3 has 14 residues. The CDR3 loop reads CASLPNTGIWEQYF. The CDR3 DNA sequence: TGTGCCAGCTTACCGAATACAGGGATCTGGGAGCAGTACTTC. The variable domain in full, with the rest retrieved from reference TRBV2 and TRBJ2-7, is EPEVTQTPSHQVTQMGQEVILRCVPISNHLYFYWYRQILGQKVEFLVSFYNNEISEKSEIFDDQFSVERPDGSNFTLKIRSTKLEDSAMYFCASLPNTGIWEQYFGPGTRLTVT.

J is TRBJ2-1 and V is TRBV6-5, with 7 nucleotides matching TRBD1. J gave up 6 bases and V 1 base, and 3 bases lay outside the gene matches. The CDR3 is 14 amino acids. Germline loops: CDR1 MNHEY, CDR2 SVGAGI. CDR3 residues: CASSYYRDSNEQFF. CDR3 sequence (DNA): TGTGCCAGCAGTTACTACCGGGACAGCAATGAGCAGTTCTTC.

This clone was detected a few times. At the DNA level, this CDR3 is encoded by other sequences in the same sample as well. The V and J genes are TRBV5-1 and TRBJ2-5; 8 bases agree with TRBD1. This CDR3 contains 15 residues. The junction had 3 bases not matched to a gene; V was cut back by 0 bases and J by 2 bases. In germline, CDR1 is SGHRS, CDR2 YFSETQ. Here the CDR3 reads CASSLGRTGQETQYF. The CDR3 coding sequence is TGCGCCAGCAGCTTGGGTCGGACAGGGCAAGAGACCCAGTACTTC.